This record looks at one TCR beta chain sequence and its context. This sample stems from a study of blood T cell repertoires in COVID-19. Overall study: The study drew acute and convalescent COVID-19 samples from the United States, Italy and Spain. The cDNA or gDNA used as material had been derived from T cells, B-cell-depleted T cells, or PBMCs.

CDR3 length equals 13 residues. From germline, CDR1 is SGHAT and CDR2 FQDESV (reference sequence). The V and J ends lost 5 bases and 3 bases respectively, with 11 bases between them. Per the original methods: Nucleated cell counts were estimated from reference gene primer amplification. Using immunoSEQ multiplex PCR, the repertoire was profiled, and TCRdb retains in-frame clones only, with some absent. That table is the source of V, J and clone size, and D and trimming were worked out from the DNA. The sample records 240,000 or so clones, about nine tenths being singletons. The chain employs TRBV11-1 and TRBJ2-7, with D hard to call. The sample taken for sequencing was peripheral blood. The sequence derives from a man aged 55 to 70 with acute or convalescent COVID-19. In DNA form, the CDR3 reads TGTGCCAGCAGCCCTCCCTCCTACTACGAGCAGTACTTC. This encodes CASSPPSYYEQYF.